This is a list of T cell receptor beta chains from one sample in a study of blood T cell repertoires in COVID-19. Clones were sequenced by immunoSEQ multiplex PCR, and TCRdb holds only the in-frame ones, with some missing. The profile shows about 160,000 clones, 87% of them singletons. The specimen was peripheral blood. The receptors derive from a woman aged 70-85 years with COVID-19, enrolled during active disease. Each CDR3 is given without its conserved first and last residue.

v_gene,CDR3aa
TRBV7-9,ASSLGTSYDTQY
TRBV5-5,ASSLFTSGVTYNEQF
TRBV25-1,ASSEGTGTGKQPQH
TRBV9,ASTRGVANTEAF
TRBV18,ASSPTGNGETQY
TRBV6-4,ASSEAAGGAFEAF
TRBV6-5,ASSTANYGYT
TRBV27,ASSRVGTGIDGYT
TRBV7-9,ASRSQAGGDSPLH
TRBV6-1,ASSGRQGSYNSPLH
TRBV27,ASSLSPDTAGYT
TRBV19,ASTSQGQRDYGYT
TRBV7-9,ASSLNRGHTIY
TRBV11-2,ASSVLPGDFAHQPQH
TRBV5-1,ASSSYGGTGELF
TRBV30,AWSRGQGNQPQH
TRBV5-5,ASSRGQGTGLAYEQY
TRBV7-9,ASSPRMGGDNTEAF
TRBV5-1,ASSLGLQSGSNQPQH
TRBV18,ASSRGQETQY